One sample yielded the 15 T cell receptor beta chains listed below, sequenced in a study of identical twins. MiXCR, applied by TCRdb to the 5' RACE reads, yields one record per CDR3 protein. The sample consists of hundreds of thousands of distinct CDR3 sequences, less than 10% of them appearing once. The sample was also reused in another study, on yellow fever vaccine responses in identical twins.

The specimen sequenced was PBMCs. These receptors were obtained from a woman younger than 35 in good health.

This clonotype occurred a few times. This rearrangement joins TRBV7-8 to TRBJ2-7; 7 bases align to TRBD1. Germline V gene sequence: CDR1 SGHVS, CDR2 FQNEAQ. With V trimmed by 5 bases and J by 0 bases, 4 bases remained unmatched. This CDR3 is built from 14 residues. The CDR3 protein is CASSRGQSSYEQYF. The CDR3 coding sequence is TGTGCCAGCAGCCGGGGACAGAGCTCCTACGAGCAGTACTTC.

The chain has TRBV7-9 and TRBJ1-3; maybe TRBD1 (6 bases). The CDR3 is 16 residues long. CDR1 and CDR2 from the germline V gene are SEHNR and FQNEAQ (reference sequence). V was cut by 3 bases and J by 2 bases, with 14 bases left in between. CDR3 nucleotides: TGTGCCAGCAGCTTTGTACAGGGAATAACTGGAAACACCATATATTTT. Translating gives CASSFVQGITGNTIYF.

This clonotype was counted between two and nine times. The chain couples TRBV20-1 to TRBJ2-1, with 8 bases fitting TRBD1. This CDR3 has 13 residues. Germline CDR1 and CDR2: DFQATT and SNEGSKA (reference sequence). After removal of 6 bases from V and 6 bases from J, the junction contained 7 bases not matched to a gene. CDR3 region: CSALDRESNEQFF. The DNA of the CDR3 is TGCAGTGCGCTGGACAGGGAGAGCAATGAGCAGTTCTTC.

This clonotype appeared many times. The chain carries TRBV9 and TRBJ2-3, with 10 bases lining up with TRBD2. Trimming at V came to 7 bases and at J to 6 bases, leaving 11 bases not matched to a gene. In germline, CDR1 is SGDLS, CDR2 YYNGEE. This CDR3 has 15 amino acids. CDR3 sequence reads: CASGPSGGAGDTQYF. The CDR3 DNA follows: TGTGCCAGCGGCCCTAGCGGGGGCGCCGGGGATACGCAGTATTTT.

This sequence joins TRBV6-1 and TRBJ2-2; no clear D. Germline V gene data show CDR1 as MNHNS and CDR2 as SASEGT. Trimming removed 8 bases from V and 2 bases from J, with 9 bases in between. CDR3 size: 13 residues. CDR3 loop: CASSNFNTGELFF. CDR3 in DNA: TGTGCCAGCTCGAATTTCAACACCGGGGAGCTGTTTTTT.

The sample holds many counts of this clonotype. The rearrangement uses TRBV7-9 and TRBJ2-3; no definite D call. The CDR3 is 13 residues long. Germline values: CDR1 SEHNR, CDR2 FQNEAQ (reference sequence). Trimming left V 5 bases short and J 4 bases short, with 10 bases between. The CDR3 protein is CASSPPDADTQYF. The DNA for the CDR3 is TGTGCCAGCAGCCCCCCGGACGCAGATACGCAGTATTTT.

This clonotype was counted many times. The chain uses TRBV7-9 and TRBJ2-1; D may be TRBD2 (5 bases). Trimming pared 0 bases from V and 3 bases from J, leaving 9 bases between. The CDR3 is made up of 15 amino acids. Germline CDR1 reads SEHNR; CDR2 reads FQNEAQ (reference sequence). The CDR3: CASSLARADYNEQFF. Written as DNA, the CDR3 is TGTGCCAGCAGCTTAGCGAGGGCGGACTACAATGAGCAGTTCTTC.

This clonotype has a count of ten or more. The chain links TRBV20-1 to TRBJ2-5, with 8 nucleotides matching TRBD2. V lost 3 bases to trimming and J lost 4 bases; unmatched junction nucleotides: 7. This CDR3 comprises 14 residues. The germline V gene has CDR1 DFQATT and CDR2 SNEGSKA (reference sequence). The DNA for the CDR3 is TGCAGTGCTAGGACCGGGGGGGCGAGAGAGACCCAGTACTTC. Protein sequence: CSARTGGARETQYF.

Only a few counts were recorded for this clonotype. The V and J genes are TRBV9 and TRBJ2-5, with 10 bases lining up with TRBD2. From germline, CDR1 is SGDLS and CDR2 YYNGEE. V shed 3 bases, J shed 2 bases, and the junction held 4 bases outside the gene matches. CDR3 length: 15 amino acids. CDR3 protein: CASSEGLARQETQYF. Here the CDR3 DNA reads TGTGCCAGCAGCGAGGGACTAGCGAGGCAAGAGACCCAGTACTTC.

The V gene is TRBV4-3, the J gene TRBJ2-7; D unclear. The CDR3 contains 15 residues. The germline CDR1 and CDR2 sequences are LGHNA and YSLEER. Deletions cut 0 bases from V and 2 bases from J, with 11 bases between. The CDR3 here is CASSQDRARTYEQYF. DNA of the CDR3: TGCGCCAGCAGCCAAGATCGGGCACGGACCTACGAGCAGTACTTC.

In this sample, this clonotype turned up many times. The gene calls are TRBV11-2 and TRBJ2-5; TRBD2 agrees at 8 bases. The CDR3 totals 14 residues. Germline loops: CDR1 SGHAT, CDR2 FQNNGV. Losses at the gene ends were 5 bases for V and 2 bases for J; bases not matched to a gene: 4. The CDR3 nucleotides are TGTGCCAGCAGCCTAACGGGAGGGCAAGAGACCCAGTACTTC. Protein product: CASSLTGGQETQYF.

This chain joins TRBV12-3 or TRBV12-4 and TRBJ1-5, with TRBD1 identical over 10 bases. The ends lost 1 base at V and 2 bases at J; junction bases unmatched: 11. The CDR3 runs 19 residues. In nucleotides, the CDR3 is TGTGCCAGCAGTTTAGGAAGTTTGGCGACAGGGGGCCGCAATCAGCCCCAGCATTTT. It yields the protein CASSLGSLATGGRNQPQHF.

This clonotype was seen a handful of times. The gene calls are TRBV11-2 and TRBJ1-4, with D tentatively TRBD1 (6 bases). CDR3 length: 17 amino acids. Germline V CDR1 and CDR2: SGHAT, FQNNGV. The ends were cut back, 3 bases at V and 4 bases at J, with 18 bases in the middle. The CDR3 sequence: CASSFGTGTTRNEKLFF. CDR3 in DNA: TGTGCCAGCAGCTTTGGGACCGGGACAACTCGTAATGAAAAACTGTTTTTT.

The genes are TRBV29-1 and TRBJ1-1; D ambiguous. There are 13 residues in the CDR3. Germline V gene sequence: CDR1 SQVTM, CDR2 ANQGSEA. The V end was cut by 0 bases, the J end by 10 bases, with 15 bases between. For the CDR3, the DNA is TGCAGCGTTGAAGACCCGACTCTCCGGGCAGCTTTCTTT. It yields the protein CSVEDPTLRAAFF. Full variable domain (missing parts from reference TRBV29-1 and TRBJ1-1): SAVISQKPSRDICQRGTSLTIQCQVDSQVTMMFWYRQQPGQSLTLIATANQGSEATYESGFVIDKFPISRPNLTFSTLTVSNMSPEDSSIYLCSVEDPTLRAAFFGQGTRLTVV.

V and J are TRBV6-6 and TRBJ2-2; D is unresolved. The V gene lost 8 bases and the J gene lost 3 bases, with 7 bases spanning the gap. The germline CDR1 and CDR2 sequences are MNHNY and SVGAGI (reference sequence). CDR3 length: 12 amino acids. In nucleotides, the CDR3 is TGTGCCAGCCCAGATTACACCGGGGAGCTGTTTTTT. Protein product: CASPDYTGELFF.